The rows below give T cell receptor beta chains drawn from one sample of a study of cytomegalovirus exposure and HLA in healthy donors. Sequenced by immunoSEQ multiplex PCR; TCRdb stores in-frame clones only, minus some. The sample contains about 220,000 clones, approximately 87% of which appear only once. Sequenced sample: PBMCs. These receptors originate from a man between 18 and 29 years old in good health and CMV-seronegative. Each CDR3 is given with its conserved first and last residue. D genes are given only for firm matches. For some rows the clone size is stated as once, few or many, or as a class when expanded; others skip it.

size,V,J,D,DNA,CDR3
.,TRBV18,TRBJ2-3,TRBD1,TGTGCCAGCTCACCAGGGACAGGGGGCACAGATACGCAGTATTTT,CASSPGTGGTDTQYF
once,TRBV7-2,TRBJ2-7,.,TGTGCCAGCAGCCCACTCGGCGGGGGCCCGCAGTACTTC,CASSPLGGGPQYF
.,TRBV6-1,TRBJ2-1,TRBD1,TGTGCCAGTAGAGGACAGGTTTCATACAATGAGCAGTTCTTC,CASRGQVSYNEQFF
.,TRBV6-5,TRBJ1-6,.,TGTGCCACTCGCCAGGGGACGCTAAATAATTCACCCCTCCACTTT,CATRQGTLNNSPLHF
.,TRBV7-8,TRBJ1-1,.,TGTGCCAGCAGCTTAGCCCCTTCGAGGAACACTGAAGCTTTCTTT,CASSLAPSRNTEAFF
.,TRBV7-9,TRBJ1-2,TRBD1,TGTGCCAGCAGCTTAATGGGACAGAACTTCCCCCATGGCTACACCTTC,CASSLMGQNFPHGYTF
.,TRBV28,TRBJ1-5,.,TGTGCCAGCAGTTTATACGGTCTTGAAAAGACCCAGCATTTT,CASSLYGLEKTQHF
.,TRBV28,TRBJ2-3,TRBD2,TGTGCCAGCAGTTTTGGGCGCGGACTAGCGGTGCCCACAGATACGCAGTATTTT,CASSFGRGLAVPTDTQYF
.,TRBV30,TRBJ2-5,TRBD1,TGTGCCTGGGCCGGACAGGGGGAGACCCAGTACTTC,CAWAGQGETQYF
medium-sized,TRBV10-3,TRBJ2-7,.,TGTGCCATCCGGGATGGGTCGGCCTACGAGCAGTACTTC,CAIRDGSAYEQYF
.,TRBV11-2,TRBJ2-7,TRBD2,TGTGCCAGCAGCCCCAACCCTAGCGGATCCTACGAGCAGTACTTC,CASSPNPSGSYEQYF